The rows below give T cell receptor beta chains drawn from one sample of a study of blood T cells in healthy people across ages. TCRdb passed the 5' RACE reads through MiXCR, listing each CDR3 protein once. This sample has about 800,000 distinct CDR3 sequences; roughly 60% occur once, and the top ten carry 22%. Sequencing was performed on blood. Source of these receptors: a man younger than 45 in good health. Each CDR3 is given with its conserved first and last residue. The D gene is left open where the match is weak.

v_call	d_call	j_call	cdr3_length	cdr3_aa
TRBV3-1	NA	TRBJ1-5	19	CASSQNQEMEGNSNQPQHF
TRBV9	NA	TRBJ1-6	15	CASSVRSLTNSPLHF
TRBV6-5	TRBD1	TRBJ1-2	13	CASSYSRDSYYTF
TRBV6-6	NA	TRBJ2-7	13	CASSWVQEYEQYF
TRBV28	NA	TRBJ1-2	13	CASSPGTRRGYTF
TRBV20-1	NA	TRBJ1-3	16	CSARDRREVSGNTIYF
TRBV7-2	NA	TRBJ2-1	17	CASSPHSPPLSYNEQFF
TRBV4-2	NA	NA	14	CASSQVAVGIEQYF
TRBV24-1	NA	NA	13	CATSENYGHEQYF
TRBV28	TRBD2	TRBJ2-5	16	CASSFPSAGGQETQYF
TRBV6-5	TRBD1	NA	13	CASSRQGLGEQYF
TRBV7-6	NA	TRBJ1-2	16	CASSVSPGVANYGYTF
TRBV30	TRBD1	NA	12	CAWSDYRGEQYF
TRBV19	NA	TRBJ2-5	15	CASSPREVAKETQYF
TRBV4-2	NA	TRBJ1-5	13	CASSAEGKQPQHF
TRBV7-2	NA	TRBJ2-3	14	CASSATSSTDTQYF
TRBV29-1	TRBD2	TRBJ2-7	13	CSAGTSIAYEQYF
TRBV7-2	NA	TRBJ1-2	15	CASSSPNQGRHGYTF
TRBV9	TRBD1	TRBJ2-7	15	CASSVEGTGGDEQYF
TRBV20-1	NA	TRBJ2-7	14	CSARDGGTDYEQYF
TRBV2	NA	TRBJ2-7	15	CASRPGPTRSYEQYF
TRBV2	NA	TRBJ2-1	10	CASSERKQFF
TRBV20-1	NA	TRBJ2-7	12	CSARSLAYEQYF
TRBV20-1	NA	TRBJ2-5	15	CSASHRKLTQETQYF
TRBV29-1	TRBD1	TRBJ2-7	14	CSVGLGQGGDEQYF
TRBV13	NA	TRBJ1-6	15	CASSAGPGVTSPLHF
TRBV7-2	NA	TRBJ2-1	13	CASSTTSAGEQFF
TRBV10-3	NA	TRBJ1-1	11	CAILVGTEAFF
TRBV20-1	NA	TRBJ2-7	16	CSARRSPGDTSYEQYF
TRBV11-2	TRBD1	TRBJ1-2	18	CASSSVRDRVLENYGYTF
TRBV7-2	NA	TRBJ2-2	15	CASSSVMRGAGELFF
TRBV7-9	NA	TRBJ2-1	18	CASSLGAGPIERPNEQFF
TRBV7-8	NA	TRBJ2-3	14	CASSLVIVADTQYF
TRBV9	NA	TRBJ2-7	13	CVSSFEIGYEQYF
TRBV28	TRBD2	TRBJ2-6	18	CASTSAGRISSGANVLTF
TRBV11-2	NA	TRBJ2-7	15	CASSLWGESTNEQYF
TRBV27	NA	TRBJ2-3	13	CATKTWGTDTQYF
TRBV13	NA	TRBJ2-3	15	CASSPRGSYTDTQYF
TRBV7-2	NA	TRBJ2-7	14	CASSFSPGRYEQYF
TRBV24-1	NA	TRBJ2-1	16	CATSGVKTSSYNEQFF
TRBV7-8	NA	TRBJ1-2	16	CASSLVERSVGYGYTF
TRBV20-1	TRBD1	TRBJ2-7	13	CSARGQGLNEQYF
TRBV12-3/TRBV12-4	NA	TRBJ2-5	14	CASSLQGNQETQYF
TRBV7-2	NA	TRBJ2-5	16	CASSSWGSPLAETQYF
TRBV20-1	NA	TRBJ2-4	16	CSARDHVENAKNIQYF
TRBV5-1	NA	TRBJ2-1	16	CASSLEVGTGAGEQFF
TRBV28	NA	TRBJ1-2	15	CASSLTTTGDYGYTF
TRBV20-1	TRBD2	TRBJ2-7	16	CSATRQLAGSWNEQYF
TRBV3-1	NA	TRBJ1-2	15	CASSRPGGADYGYTF
TRBV29-1	TRBD1	TRBJ2-5	14	CSVWLQGFQETQYF
TRBV12-3/TRBV12-4	NA	TRBJ1-5	12	CASTRGEQPQHF
TRBV2	TRBD2	TRBJ2-7	15	CASRASGSLSYEQYF
TRBV20-1	NA	NA	11	CSAQREYEQYF
TRBV20-1	TRBD2	TRBJ2-7	15	CSAQRGGLGGYEQYF
TRBV7-3	NA	TRBJ2-1	12	CASSDASRGLFF